This T cell receptor beta chain was captured in a study of identical twins. This clonotype has ten or more counts. The antigen is undetermined. The CDR3 is 15 amino acids. V dropped 5 bases and J dropped 6; count of bases not matched to a gene: 10. General study points: Modelling underestimated the level of out-of-frame TCR alpha sharing observed in monozygotic twins. Clonotypes of the beta chain that were abundant in cord blood carried fewer insertions (memory repertoires showed none). An excess of low generation probability was shown by twin-shared out-of-frame alpha sequences.

Each CDR3 protein gets one entry after TCRdb re-called the 5' RACE reads with MiXCR. The table has a few hundred thousand distinct CDR3 sequences, nearly 10% seen once. This sample was also put to use in a study of yellow fever vaccine responses in identical twins. That paper adds: Twins showed a vaccine T cell response that reportedly seemed partly convergent, partly personalized.

This chain joins TRBV12-3 or TRBV12-4 and TRBJ1-1, with 9 nucleotides matching TRBD1. Sequenced sample: PBMCs. The clonotype originates from a woman aged 18 to 35 in good health. CDR3 in amino acids: CASSVKQGAVAEAFF. In DNA, the CDR3 is TGTGCCAGCAGTGTCAAACAGGGGGCTGTGGCTGAAGCTTTCTTT.